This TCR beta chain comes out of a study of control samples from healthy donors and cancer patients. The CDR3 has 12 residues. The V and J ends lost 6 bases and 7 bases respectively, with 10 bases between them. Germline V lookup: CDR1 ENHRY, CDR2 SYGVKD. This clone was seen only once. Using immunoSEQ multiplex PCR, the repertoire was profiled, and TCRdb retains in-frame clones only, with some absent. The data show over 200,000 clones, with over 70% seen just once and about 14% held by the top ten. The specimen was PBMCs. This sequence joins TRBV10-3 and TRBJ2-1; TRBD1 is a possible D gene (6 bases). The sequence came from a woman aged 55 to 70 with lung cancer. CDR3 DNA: TGTGCCATCAGAAATCAGGGGAATGAGCAGTTCTTC. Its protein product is CAIRNQGNEQFF.